This TCR beta chain was sequenced during a study of OX40 agonist ivuxolimab in advanced cancers. Turning to the study itself: While on treatment, patients had intravenous ivuxolimab at 0.01 to 10 mg/kg every 2 weeks. Dose-escalation patients were diagnosed with hepatocellular carcinoma, melanoma, renal cell cancer or head and neck cancer.

This CDR3 region has 16 residues. V gave up 2 bases and J gave up 0 bases, with 8 bases separating them. Germline assignment: CDR1 SEHNR and CDR2 FQNEAQ (reference sequence). Study-wide results and caveats: Clonal expansion was seen in CD4+ and CD8+ blood T cells by week 6 at 0.1 to 3.0 mg/kg.

Concerning this clone: Its specificity is unknown.

The data were produced by immunoSEQ multiplex PCR, yet TCRdb's version contains in-frame clones alone and is incomplete. The top ten hold around 0.3% of the sample, which has about 89,000 clones, about 88% seen once. The material sequenced was CD4+ or CD8+ T cells sorted from blood, taken in a trial of the OX40 agonist ivuxolimab. The chain links TRBV7-9 to TRBJ2-6, with a possible D match to TRBD2 (5 bases). The receptor comes from an adult with an advanced solid tumor such as melanoma, head and neck, liver or kidney cancer. CDR3 region: CASSLSRGSGANVLTF. As DNA, the CDR3 is TGTGCCAGCAGCTTAAGCCGGGGCTCTGGGGCCAACGTCCTGACTTTC.